The entry that follows covers one T cell receptor beta chain sequence. Its antigen is currently unknown. The method was immunoSEQ multiplex PCR; TCRdb's version includes in-frame clones alone and lacks a portion of them. The sample gives tens of thousands of clones, roughly 85% of which show up once; 1.9% is in the top ten. The sample comes from a study of OX40 agonist ivuxolimab in advanced cancers. Across the whole study: The study enrolled dose-escalation patients with hepatocellular carcinoma, melanoma, renal cell or head and neck cancer.

There are 13 residues in the CDR3. The germline V and J ends were trimmed by 6 bases and 4 bases, with 12 bases remaining between them. CDR1 SNHLY and CDR2 FYNNEI come from the germline V gene. Regarding the study as a whole: The authors also found low normalized T-cell clonal expansion in some nonresponders.

Sample: CD4+ or CD8+ T cells sorted from blood, taken in a trial of the OX40 agonist ivuxolimab. This chain links TRBV2 with TRBJ1-1; D unresolved. The TCR was taken from an adult with an advanced solid tumor such as melanoma, head and neck, liver or kidney cancer. The CDR3 DNA is TGTGCCAGCAGCAATACCTACACCACTGAAGCTTTCTTT. This gives the protein CASSNTYTTEAFF.